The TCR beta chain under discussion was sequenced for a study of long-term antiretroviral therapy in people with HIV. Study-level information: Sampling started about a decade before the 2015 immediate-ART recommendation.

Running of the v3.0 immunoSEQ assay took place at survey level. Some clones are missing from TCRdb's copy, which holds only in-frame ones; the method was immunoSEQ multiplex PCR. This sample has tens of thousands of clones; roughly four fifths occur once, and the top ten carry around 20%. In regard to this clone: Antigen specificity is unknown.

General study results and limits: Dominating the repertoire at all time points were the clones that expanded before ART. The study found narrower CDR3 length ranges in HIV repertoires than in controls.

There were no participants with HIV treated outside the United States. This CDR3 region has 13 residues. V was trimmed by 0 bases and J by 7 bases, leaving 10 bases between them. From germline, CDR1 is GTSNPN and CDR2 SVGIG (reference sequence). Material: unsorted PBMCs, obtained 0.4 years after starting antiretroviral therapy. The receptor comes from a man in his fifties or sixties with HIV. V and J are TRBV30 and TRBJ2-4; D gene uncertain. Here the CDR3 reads CAWSVRPSNIQYF. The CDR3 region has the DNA TGTGCCTGGAGTGTACGCCCGAGCAACATTCAGTACTTC.